The 9 T cell receptor beta chains listed next were all sequenced from one sample in a study of T cell responses to AZD1222 COVID-19 vaccine. Method: immunoSEQ multiplex PCR; TCRdb's copy keeps in-frame clones and lacks some. This table holds 110,000 or so clones, approximately 90% found once. The sequences come from peripheral blood, collected 28 days after the second AZD1222 dose. The receptors shown here come from an adult who received the AZD1222 COVID-19 vaccine.

The rearrangement uses TRBV7-6 and TRBJ1-2; TRBD1 aligns across 8 bases. There are 16 residues in the CDR3. V lost 1 base, J lost 4 bases, and 8 bases stayed unmatched. Germline assignment: CDR1 SGHVS and CDR2 FNYEAQ. The CDR3 sequence is CASSLGPQGGAYGYTF. The CDR3, as DNA: TGTGCCAGCAGCTTAGGCCCACAGGGGGGGGCCTATGGCTACACCTTC.

The chain is built from TRBV21-1 and TRBJ1-5. TRBV21-1 represents a pseudogene. This CDR3 comprises 15 residues. This CDR3 reads CASSKGRGGDQPQHF. DNA of the CDR3: TGTGCCAGCAGCAAGGGTCGAGGGGGGGATCAGCCCCAGCATTTT.

The chain is built from TRBV27 and TRBJ1-2; D is unclear. The CDR3 length is 15 residues. CDR1 and CDR2 (germline): MNHEY, SMNVEV (reference sequence). Deletions cut 2 bases from V and 2 bases from J, with 12 bases between. This chain's CDR3 is CASSLIPDGNYGYTF. CDR3 nucleotide sequence: TGTGCCAGCAGTTTAATCCCTGACGGGAACTATGGCTACACCTTC.

This clone showed up just a few times. J is TRBJ2-2 and V is TRBV7-2; possibly TRBD1 for D (5 bases). The germline V gene encodes CDR1 SGHTA and CDR2 FQGNSA. The CDR3 sequence is 13 residues long. V gave up 5 bases and J gave up 5 bases, with 9 bases separating them. CDR3 DNA sequence: TGTGCCAGCAGCACCCGACAGACCGGGGAGCTGTTTTTT. Encoded protein: CASSTRQTGELFF.

This chain joins TRBV9 and TRBJ2-1; 10 bases are a match to TRBD1. V shed 3 bases and J 8 bases; nucleotides not matched to a gene: 14. This CDR3 spans 17 amino acids. From germline, CDR1 is SGDLS and CDR2 YYNGEE. The CDR3 DNA is TGTGCCAGCAGCGCCGACCCTCCCGGACAGGGGGTTGATGAGCAGTTCTTC. Protein: CASSADPPGQGVDEQFF.

Turning to this clone: A read error may account for a junction end that differs from germline. The chain recombines TRBV6-2 or TRBV6-3 with TRBJ2-1; 13 bases agree with TRBD2. The CDR3 is 14 residues long. Germline CDR1 MNHEY, CDR2 SVGEGT. In nucleotides, the CDR3 is TGTGCCAGCAGTTACAGCGGGACTAGCGGGATAGTGATCTTC. This translates into CASSYSGTSGIVIF.

Details on this clone: A junction end diverges from the germline sequence, so it may reflect a read error. The chain uses TRBV7-2 and TRBJ2-3, with TRBD2 matching 8 bases. Germline values: CDR1 SGHTA, CDR2 FQGNSA. The CDR3 covers 14 residues. The CDR3 DNA reads as TGTGCCAGCAGATTAGCGGGGAACACAGATACGCAGTATTTT. It is translated as CASRLAGNTDTQYF.

The chain is built from TRBV5-1 and TRBJ2-1, with a possible D match to TRBD1 (5 bases). The CDR3 totals 13 residues. Germline-derived CDR1 and CDR2 are SGHRS and YFSETQ. Deletions cut 7 bases from V and 2 bases from J, with 10 bases between. The CDR3 region has the DNA TGCGCCAGCGCGGACACCGCCTACAATGAGCAGTTCTTC. Translating it yields CASADTAYNEQFF.

The genes are TRBV5-1 and TRBJ2-7; 9 bases are shared with TRBD1. V was clipped by 4 bases and J by 1 base; unmatched bases: 9. Germline lookup yields CDR1 SGHRS and CDR2 YFSETQ. The CDR3 totals 16 residues. The CDR3 DNA follows: TGCGCCAGCAGCCGGGAAGACAGGGGGTTTTCCTACGAGCAGTACTTC. This encodes CASSREDRGFSYEQYF.